This TCR beta chain was sequenced in a study of cytotoxic CD8 clonotypes in ibrutinib-treated CLL (dated by TCRdb to the early 2020s). Background on the whole study: The cohort included roughly 15 treatment-naive and around 10 relapsed/refractory patients; about 18 were IGHV unmutated. Of the roughly 86 participants in the trial, about 25 had longitudinal samples available. Response samples were obtained after a median of approximately twelve months of treatment, with a range of roughly 6 to 40 months. On average, each sample yielded roughly 250,000 productive templates and tens of thousands of productive rearrangements. Every sample from remission and from progressive disease was obtained while the patients were still on ibrutinib. Partial responses were observed in around 25 patients and complete responses in 2; after a median follow-up of 68 months, remission was maintained in approximately 14 patients and progression was observed in approximately twelve. Cryopreserved peripheral blood mononuclear cells were obtained before treatment, at response, and at either sustained remission or disease progression.

For TCR beta library preparation, 1.5 to 2 micrograms of genomic DNA was extracted from cryopreserved PBMCs. High-throughput TCR beta sequencing was performed on longitudinal blood samples from CLL patients receiving ibrutinib monotherapy. The patients were enrolled in a single-center, open-label phase 2 trial of ibrutinib monotherapy. Concerning this clone: Its antigen specificity is not known. Base qualities are not recorded, but no much larger clone differs from it by a single base.

On a MiSeq, deep resolution sequencing aimed for a depth between 1 in 1 million and 1 in 200,000 T cells, with each clonotype covered approximately 9.2x on average. The immunoSEQ hsTCRB Kit was used to generate the TCR beta libraries. On the authors' methods: ImmunoSEQ Data Assistant and ImmunoSEQ Analyzer were used for data analysis, and V, D and J genes were assigned according to IMGT definitions. Clonality was computed as one minus normalized Shannon entropy of productive rearrangement frequencies, ranging from 0 to 1. Only overrepresented clonotypes making up at least 0.05% of each patient's repertoire were included in the public clonotype analysis. About a dozen repertoires from age-matched healthy donors, obtained from immuneACCESS, served as clonality controls. TCRdb took over this immuneACCESS table, retaining in-frame rearrangements with V and J assigned. Such tables are incomplete; in checked studies, under half of the missing clones stem from an unresolved V gene, and the remainder is unexplained. D and trimming were read from the DNA, whereas the V and J calls and clone size are those reported in that table. The table for this sample lists fewer than 400,000 clones; over 60% of them were counted only once. Jointly, the top ten make up roughly 6.7% of the sample.

CDR1 and CDR2, looked up from the germline V gene, are SGDLS and YYNGEE. From its cysteine to its phenylalanine, the CDR3 spans 14 amino acids. The only DNA kept is the CDR3, 42 bases in frame from the first base. Cut back by 4 bases and 3 bases, the V and J ends lie 13 bases apart. Results and caveats for the whole study, not just this receptor: At baseline, clonality was higher than in age-matched healthy donors and showed a strong correlation with circulating CD8+ T-cell counts. Public clonotypes were rare and either shrank or stayed stable during treatment, and the rise in clonality at ibrutinib response reflected expansion of private clonotypes. Sampling times were not matched between patients in sustained remission and patients whose disease was progressing, and lymph node repertoires were not examined. An increase in clonality was observed at ibrutinib response, with clonality remaining stable during sustained remission and falling back toward baseline at progression.

The source was PBMCs, collected after 36 months of ibrutinib treatment. In this chain, TRBV9 is recombined with TRBJ2-5, and perhaps TRBD2 as D gene, on 5 matching bases. This clonotype originated in a human donor with chronic lymphocytic leukemia. The sequenced DNA is TGTGCCAGCAGCTCCCGCGGGTTTGAAGAGACCCAGTACTTC. Translated, this is CASSSRGFEETQYF.